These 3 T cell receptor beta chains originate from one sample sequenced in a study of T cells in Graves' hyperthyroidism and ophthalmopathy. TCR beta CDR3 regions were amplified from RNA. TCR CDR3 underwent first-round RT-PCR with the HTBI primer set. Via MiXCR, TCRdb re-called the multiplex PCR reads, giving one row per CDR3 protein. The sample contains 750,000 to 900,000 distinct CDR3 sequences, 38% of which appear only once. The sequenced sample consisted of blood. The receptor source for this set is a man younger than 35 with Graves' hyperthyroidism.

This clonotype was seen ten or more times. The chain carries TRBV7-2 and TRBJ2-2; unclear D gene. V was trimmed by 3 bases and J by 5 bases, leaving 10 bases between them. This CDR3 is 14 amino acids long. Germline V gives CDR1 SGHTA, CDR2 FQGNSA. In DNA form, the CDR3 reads TGTGCCAGCAGCTTGTGGGTGACTACCGGGGAGCTGTTTTTT. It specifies CASSLWVTTGELFF. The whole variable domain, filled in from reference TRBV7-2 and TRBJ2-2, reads GAGVSQSPSNKVTEKGKDVELRCDPISGHTALYWYRQSLGQGLEFLIYFQGNSAPDKSGLPSDRFSAERTGGSVSTLTIQRTQQEDSAVYLCASSLWVTTGELFFGEGSRLTVL.

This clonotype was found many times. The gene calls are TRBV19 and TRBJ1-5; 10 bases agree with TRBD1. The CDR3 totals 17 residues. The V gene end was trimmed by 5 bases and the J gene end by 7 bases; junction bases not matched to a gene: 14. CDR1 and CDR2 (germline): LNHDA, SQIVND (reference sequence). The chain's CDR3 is CASSPEGTGVRGQPQHF. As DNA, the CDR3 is TGTGCCAGTAGTCCAGAGGGGACAGGGGTAAGGGGCCAGCCCCAGCATTTT. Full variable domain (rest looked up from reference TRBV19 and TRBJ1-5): DGGITQSPKYLFRKEGQNVTLSCEQNLNHDAMYWYRQDPGQGLRLIYYSQIVNDFQKGDIAEGYSVSREKKESFPLTVTSAQKNPTAFYLCASSPEGTGVRGQPQHFGDGTRLSIL.

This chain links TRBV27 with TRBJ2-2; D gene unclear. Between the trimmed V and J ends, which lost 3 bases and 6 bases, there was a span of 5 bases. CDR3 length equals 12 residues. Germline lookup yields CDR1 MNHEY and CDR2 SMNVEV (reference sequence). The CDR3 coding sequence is TGTGCCAGCAGTTTCGCGGCCGGGGAGCTGTTTTTT. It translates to CASSFAAGELFF.